This T cell receptor (beta chain) was sequenced in a study of T-cell memory formation after mild COVID-19. For the study at large: Among the donors, TCR clusters were largely specific to each donor.

A remark on this clonotype: Antigen unknown.

Study-wide points: Cross-reactive memory seemingly joined, as some responding clones were found in pre-infection memory. SARS-CoV-2 specificity of second-wave clones peaking day 37 was unconfirmed.

Using its own MiXCR run on the 5' RACE reads, TCRdb lists one record per CDR3 protein. Among about 350,000 distinct CDR3 sequences listed, around 15% were seen once. This receptor was obtained from a man between 18 and 35 years old who had mild COVID-19 (a few samples of this study predate the infection). Cell type and time point are not known. Material: PBMCs or a T cell subset sorted from them (not recorded which).

CDR3 sequence: CASSYLDNEQFF. The CDR3 nucleotides read TGTGCCAGCAGTTACTTAGACAATGAGCAGTTCTTC. The chain employs TRBV6-6 and TRBJ2-1; D gene ambiguous. Germline CDR1 reads MNHNY; CDR2 reads SVGAGI (reference sequence). The CDR3 has 12 residues. Trimming left V 1 base short and J 5 bases short, with 3 bases between.